This TCR beta chain originates from a study of T cell responses to AZD1222 COVID-19 vaccine. General observations from the study: Two AZD1222 administrations were followed by greater Spike-specific TCR breadth and depth. Samples come after the peak T cell response, not at day 14. Most donors were white British, females outnumbered males, and clonal diversity was possibly underestimated.

V shed 6 bases and J shed 4 bases, with 21 bases lying between them. Germline V gives CDR1 SQVTM, CDR2 ANQGSEA. This CDR3 spans 15 amino acids. Produced via immunoSEQ multiplex PCR; TCRdb's table is partial and in-frame only. The sample comprises 140,000 to 150,000 clones, roughly nine tenths of which are singletons, and 5.1% rests with the top ten. In its sample, this clone was seen once. Its specificity is not known. V is TRBV29-1 and J is TRBJ1-2; D remains unclear. Sequencing was performed on peripheral blood, taken on day 0 of AZD1222 vaccination. This TCR was sampled from an adult in good health. CDR3 sequence reads: CSVTTMAATLYGYTF. DNA of the CDR3: TGCAGCGTGACGACGATGGCGGCGACTCTCTATGGCTACACCTTC.